Described below is a single T cell receptor beta chain sequence and its context. This table comes from immunoSEQ multiplex PCR, and its TCRdb copy is limited to in-frame clones, with some not included. The sample lists 110,000 to 150,000 clones; around 80% were seen once. This sample is drawn from a study of blood T cell repertoires in COVID-19. There are 17 residues in the CDR3. V lost 2 bases to trimming and J lost 3 bases, with 19 bases between them. Per germline, CDR1 MNHEY and CDR2 SVGEGT. The clonotype originates from a man in his sixties with active or convalescent COVID-19. The sample was peripheral blood. The chain recombines TRBV6-2 or TRBV6-3 with TRBJ1-1; the D gene is possibly TRBD1 (6 bases). The CDR3 DNA follows: TGTGCCAGCAGTTACCACAGGGCCGCTCGGCGGTACACTGAAGCTTTCTTT. Translation gives CASSYHRAARRYTEAFF.